One sample yielded the 21 T cell receptor beta chains listed below, sequenced in a study of blood T cells in healthy people across ages. Primers used in a second PCR of about 6 to 12 cycles were a sample-barcoded 5' primer and a J-beta primer mix. TCRdb ran MiXCR on the 5' RACE reads and lists one entry per CDR3 protein. The sample shows more than 1,000,000 distinct CDR3 sequences, approximately 26% of them seen only once. These data were likewise used in another study, on T cells of mothers and their children.

Sequencing input: blood. The receptors originated from a girl aged 2 to 9 in good health.

The chain uses TRBV5-1 and TRBJ2-5; D call uncertain. Germline CDR1 and CDR2: SGHRS and YFSETQ. CDR3 length: 17 amino acids. With 0 bases removed from V and 5 bases from J, the gap between germline ends came to 20 bases. CDR3: CASSLGGRVTVPETQYF. In nucleotides, the CDR3 is TGCGCCAGCAGCTTGGGGGGTCGGGTTACGGTTCCGGAGACCCAGTACTTC.

CDR3 loop: CASSIAGLEDEQFF. The CDR3 region has the DNA TGTGCCAGTAGTATAGCCGGACTAGAGGATGAGCAGTTCTTC. The chain links TRBV19 to TRBJ2-1; 7 bases line up with TRBD2. The CDR3 contains 14 residues. Germline trimming cut 1 base from V and 8 bases from J; bases unmatched to any gene: 5. CDR1 and CDR2 from the germline V gene are LNHDA and SQIVND (reference sequence).

The chain uses TRBV7-2 and TRBJ2-7; D is perhaps TRBD1 or TRBD2 (6 bases each). The V and J ends lost 1 base and 5 bases respectively, with 12 bases between them. The CDR3 covers 14 residues. Germline CDR1 SGHTA, CDR2 FQGNSA. CDR3 sequence reads: CASSLDGGANEQYF. The CDR3 coding sequence is TGTGCCAGCAGCTTAGACGGGGGCGCGAACGAGCAGTACTTC.

In this sample, this clonotype turned up a few times. The V call is TRBV20-1, the J call TRBJ2-4; 11 bases match TRBD2. CDR1 and CDR2 from the germline V gene are DFQATT and SNEGSKA (reference sequence). Trimming at V came to 1 base and at J to 0 bases, leaving 8 bases not matched to a gene. The CDR3 consists of 18 residues. CDR3 region: CSARARGLADLAKNIQYF. CDR3 coding DNA: TGCAGTGCTAGAGCTAGGGGACTAGCGGACCTAGCCAAAAACATTCAGTACTTC.

This rearrangement joins TRBV4-1 to TRBJ2-1, with 10 bases that match TRBD1. Looked up from germline, CDR1 is MGHRA and CDR2 is YSYEKL. CDR3 size: 16 residues. V was pared by 4 bases and J by 4 bases, with 7 bases of the junction left unmatched. CDR3 in DNA: TGCGCCAGCAGCCTCCAGGGGACAGGGGTATACAATGAGCAGTTCTTC. The encoded protein is CASSLQGTGVYNEQFF.

This clonotype came up once. This rearrangement joins TRBV15 to TRBJ1-3; unclear D gene. CDR3 length equals 11 residues. Germline V gene sequence: CDR1 LNHNV, CDR2 YYDKDF (reference sequence). Trimming left V 7 bases short and J 4 bases short, with 5 bases between. The DNA for the CDR3 is TGTGCCACCATGGGGGGAAACACCATATATTTT. The encoded protein is CATMGGNTIYF.

This chain links TRBV7-3 with TRBJ1-1; the D gene is possibly TRBD1 (6 bases). The CDR3 runs 15 residues. Trimming took 5 bases from V and 0 from J, leaving 13 bases between them. CDR1 is SGHTA and CDR2 is FQGTGA in the germline V gene. The CDR3 reads CASSAGVGVNTEAFF. CDR3 bases: TGTGCCAGCAGCGCAGGGGTAGGGGTGAACACTGAAGCTTTCTTT.

The gene calls are TRBV9 and TRBJ2-5, with D tentatively TRBD2 (5 bases). The DNA matches TRBJ2-1 better at its end, which makes the J call doubtful. Germline V CDR1 and CDR2: SGDLS, YYNGEE. The CDR3 is made up of 16 amino acids. The CDR3 protein is CASSVDVRTSVNEQFF. CDR3 nucleotides: TGTGCCAGCAGCGTAGATGTGCGTACTAGTGTCAATGAGCAGTTCTTC.

This clonotype was seen a handful of times. The genes are TRBV28 and TRBJ2-7; D gene ambiguous. CDR3 length: 15 amino acids. Germline-derived CDR1 and CDR2 are MDHEN and SYDVKM. CDR3 coding DNA: TGTGTCACTAAAAATGCCAAGAGATTCTCCTACGAGCAGTACTTC. This sequence encodes CVTKNAKRFSYEQYF.

The chain has TRBV3-1 and TRBJ2-1; D unclear. CDR3 length: 14 residues. V was shortened by 3 bases and J by 7 bases, with 13 bases between the two germline ends. Germline CDR1 LGHDT, CDR2 YNNKEL (reference sequence). This CDR3 reads CASSQDRGWNEQFF. Here the CDR3 DNA reads TGTGCCAGCAGCCAGGACCGAGGATGGAATGAGCAGTTCTTC.

This chain uses TRBV7-9 with TRBJ2-5, with D possibly TRBD2 on 6 matching bases. In germline, CDR1 is SEHNR, CDR2 FQNEAQ (reference sequence). This CDR3 is 16 amino acids long. V gave up 5 bases and J gave up 5 bases, with 21 bases separating them. DNA for the CDR3: TGTGCCAGCAGCCTAACTACGGGACTCGTGGGGGAGACCCAGTACTTC. Protein product: CASSLTTGLVGETQYF.

This clonotype has more than one count but fewer than ten. The V and J genes are TRBV29-1 and TRBJ2-7; no definite D call. V was clipped by 5 bases and J by 1 base, with 9 bases between them. CDR3 length equals 12 residues. Germline V gives CDR1 SQVTM, CDR2 ANQGSEA. CDR3: CSVLWDSYEQYF. CDR3 DNA: TGCAGCGTTCTGTGGGATTCCTACGAGCAGTACTTC.

This clonotype has more than one count but fewer than ten. CDR3 sequence reads: CAPASGEGCEQYF. For the CDR3, the DNA is TGTGCCCCTGCTTCAGGGGAGGGGTGCGAGCAGTACTTC. The rearrangement uses TRBV15 and TRBJ2-7, with D perhaps matching TRBD2 (7 bases). The CDR3 runs 13 residues. Trimming removed 11 bases at V and 6 bases at J, with 20 bases between. The V gene's germline CDR1 is LNHNV and CDR2 YYDKDF (reference sequence). The complete variable domain, with remaining parts taken from reference TRBV15 and TRBJ2-7, reads DAMVIQNPRYQVTQFGKPVTLSCSQTLNHNVMYWYQQKSSQAPKLLFHYYDKDFNNEADTPDNFQSRRPNTSFCFLDIRSPGLGDTAMYLCAPASGEGCEQYFGPGTRLTVT.

The chain is built from TRBV7-9 and TRBJ2-5; 10 bases fit TRBD1. V dropped 2 bases and J dropped 4; count of bases not matched to a gene: 4. The CDR3 extends over 15 amino acids. Germline CDR1 and CDR2: SEHNR and FQNEAQ (reference sequence). The CDR3 loop is CASSLRDRGAETQYF. The DNA of the CDR3 is TGTGCCAGCAGCTTAAGGGACAGGGGTGCAGAGACCCAGTACTTC.

This clonotype was detected a few times. J is TRBJ1-4 and V is TRBV6-6, with D perhaps TRBD1 (5 bases). Germline V gene data show CDR1 as MNHNY and CDR2 as SVGAGI (reference sequence). This CDR3 spans 13 amino acids. Trimming took 6 bases from V and 4 from J, leaving 9 bases between them. The CDR3 DNA follows: TGTGCCAGCAGCGACAGTCGTAATGAAAAACTGTTTTTT. Its protein is CASSDSRNEKLFF.

The chain links TRBV4-1 to TRBJ1-2; 7 bases agree with TRBD1. Germline-derived CDR1 and CDR2 are MGHRA and YSYEKL. J lost 0 bases, V lost 5 bases, and 3 bases had no gene match. CDR3 length equals 14 residues. The CDR3: CASSWDSPNYGYTF. CDR3 nucleotides: TGCGCCAGCAGCTGGGACAGCCCTAACTATGGCTACACCTTC.

This clonotype was picked up a small number of times. The chain carries TRBV10-3 and TRBJ1-4, with D uncertain. This CDR3 is 11 amino acids long. The V and J ends lost 7 bases and 8 bases respectively, with 8 bases between them. From germline, CDR1 is ENHRY and CDR2 SYGVKD. CDR3 amino acids: CAINSLEKLFF. DNA for the CDR3: TGTGCCATCAATAGTTTGGAAAAACTGTTTTTT.

This clonotype turned up a few times. The rearrangement links TRBV5-1 to TRBJ2-5, with 12 bases identical to TRBD1. The CDR3 spans 15 residues. Germline assignment: CDR1 SGHRS and CDR2 YFSETQ. The V and J ends lost 4 bases and 5 bases, in that order; junction bases with no gene match: 6. The CDR3 sequence is CASSLPGTGGETQYF. For the CDR3, the DNA is TGCGCCAGCAGCCTGCCCGGGACAGGGGGCGAGACCCAGTACTTC.

This clonotype was seen a few times. This chain uses TRBV27 with TRBJ1-2, with D possibly being TRBD1 (5 bases). The germline V gene encodes CDR1 MNHEY and CDR2 SMNVEV (reference sequence). The CDR3 sequence is 17 residues long. The V and J ends lost 5 bases and 6 bases respectively, with 25 bases between them. The CDR3 sequence: CASSISFGQGGRDGYTF. DNA of the CDR3: TGTGCCAGCAGTATTAGCTTCGGTCAGGGAGGTAGAGATGGCTACACCTTC.

Only a few counts were recorded for this clonotype. The rearrangement links TRBV4-3 to TRBJ1-4; D unclear. Germline assignment: CDR1 LGHNA and CDR2 YSLEER. The CDR3 is 15 residues long. Trimming took 1 base from V and 3 from J, leaving 9 bases between them. The CDR3 coding sequence is TGCGCCAGCAGCCAAGGACACAATTCTAATGAAAAACTGTTTTTT. It encodes CASSQGHNSNEKLFF.

The chain recombines TRBV6-1 with TRBJ2-1; the match to TRBD1 covers 9 bases. The germline V gene has CDR1 MNHNS and CDR2 SASEGT. This CDR3 spans 12 amino acids. V was clipped by 6 bases and J by 9 bases; unmatched bases: 3. The CDR3 spells CASRGQGSEQFF. CDR3 sequence (DNA): TGTGCCAGCAGGGGACAGGGCTCTGAGCAGTTCTTC.